These 26 T cell receptor beta chains originate from one sample sequenced in a study of blood T cell repertoires in COVID-19 (dated by TCRdb to the early 2020s). Libraries came from the immunoSEQ multiplex PCR assay. TCRdb carries this immuneACCESS record with in-frame sequences only. Its versions omit some clonotypes, under half of them owing to an unresolved V gene in the studies checked, with the rest unexplained. Counted in this sample were under 250,000 clones; 70% to 90% of them appeared once. Of the sample, 5% to 7% is held by the ten largest clones. The sequencing sample was made of peripheral blood. The receptors come from a woman aged 60-75 years with active or convalescent COVID-19.

This clone was counted between two and nine times. This chain joins TRBV27 and TRBJ1-2; maybe TRBD1 (6 bases). The CDR3 extends over 14 amino acids. Germline V gene data show CDR1 as MNHEY and CDR2 as SMNVEV (reference sequence). V was trimmed by 1 base and J by 2 bases, leaving 8 bases between them. The CDR3 here is CASSLYTGNYGYTF. CDR3 coding DNA: TGTGCCAGCAGTTTATACACAGGGAACTATGGCTACACCTTC.

The V call is TRBV28, the J call TRBJ2-7, with 7 bases that match TRBD1. CDR1 is MDHEN, CDR2 SYDVKM, per germline. The trim removed 8 bases at V and 0 bases at J, leaving 7 bases unmatched. The CDR3 is 14 residues long. CDR3 in amino acids: CASSGQRSSYEQYV. The DNA of the CDR3 is TGTGCCAGCTCGGGACAGCGAAGCTCCTACGAGCAGTACGTC.

V usage is TRBV25-1 and J usage is TRBJ1-2, with D maybe TRBD1 (5 bases). From germline, CDR1 is MGHDK and CDR2 SYGVNS. The CDR3 spans 13 residues. Deletions cut 4 bases from V and 4 bases from J, with 10 bases between. This CDR3 reads CASSAAGPYGYTF. Here the CDR3 DNA reads TGTGCCAGCAGTGCAGCAGGGCCCTATGGCTACACCTTC.

CDR3 protein: CASSFDRGPYEQYF. CDR3 coding DNA: TGTGCCAGCAGCTTCGACAGGGGGCCCTACGAGCAGTACTTC. The V gene is TRBV7-8, the J gene TRBJ2-7, with 10 positions matching TRBD1. The CDR3 has 14 amino acids. Germline V gives CDR1 SGHVS, CDR2 FQNEAQ. V was clipped by 3 bases and J by 2 bases; unmatched bases: 1.

This clone has ten or more counts. The V and J genes are TRBV3-1 (or the pseudogene TRBV3-2) and TRBJ1-1; unclear D gene. Germline CDR1 and CDR2: LGHDT and YNNKEL (reference sequence). V was shortened by 3 bases and J by 2 bases, with 10 bases between the two germline ends. The CDR3 is 14 amino acids. The CDR3: CASSQTTVNTEAFF. The CDR3 coding sequence is TGTGCCAGCAGCCAGACAACAGTAAACACTGAAGCTTTCTTT.

V gene TRBV7-9 combines with J gene TRBJ1-6, with 7 bases aligning to TRBD1. Trimming removed 5 bases from V and 5 bases from J; junction bases left unmatched: 6. Germline V CDR1 and CDR2: SEHNR, FQNEAQ (reference sequence). The CDR3 extends over 15 amino acids. The CDR3 protein is CASSRLTGNNSPLHF. The CDR3, as DNA: TGTGCCAGCAGCCGATTGACAGGGAATAATTCACCCCTCCACTTT.

The CDR3 reads CASSQTRPTGELFF. In DNA, the CDR3 is TGCGCCAGCAGCCAGACTAGACCCACCGGGGAGCTGTTTTTT. The rearrangement joins TRBV5-1 to TRBJ2-2; tentative D call: TRBD2 (6 bases). The CDR3 extends over 14 amino acids. In germline, CDR1 is SGHRS, CDR2 YFSETQ. The V and J ends lost 4 bases and 4 bases respectively, with 11 bases between them.

The chain uses TRBV19 and TRBJ1-1; D may be TRBD1 (6 bases). Trimming removed 6 bases at V and 1 base at J, with 18 bases between. CDR1 is LNHDA, CDR2 SQIVND, per germline (reference sequence). The CDR3 sequence is 16 residues long. CDR3 amino acids: CASRTERQVGNTEAFF. The CDR3 DNA reads as TGTGCCAGTAGGACAGAACGACAGGTGGGGAACACTGAAGCTTTCTTT.

V is TRBV6-1 and J is TRBJ1-4; 7 bases line up with TRBD1. The CDR3 has 15 amino acids. Per the germline V gene, CDR1 is MNHNS and CDR2 is SASEGT. The V gene end was trimmed by 0 bases and the J gene end by 8 bases; junction bases not matched to a gene: 6. The CDR3 spells CASSEAGRGQEKLFF. The CDR3, as DNA: TGTGCCAGCAGTGAAGCGGGTAGGGGGCAAGAAAAACTGTTTTTT.

The chain links TRBV14 to TRBJ1-6; D perhaps matches TRBD1 (5 bases). This CDR3 is 15 amino acids long. The germline gives CDR1 SGHDN, CDR2 FVKESK. V lost 2 bases, J lost 5 bases, and 10 bases lay in between. The DNA for the CDR3 is TGTGCCAGCAGCCAAAGGCAGGGAAATAATTCACCCCTCCACTTT. This sequence encodes CASSQRQGNNSPLHF.

This clone was seen only once. The V call is TRBV3-1 (or the pseudogene TRBV3-2), the J call TRBJ1-1, with 9 bases lining up with TRBD1. This CDR3 spans 15 amino acids. V shed 2 bases and J 10 bases; nucleotides not matched to a gene: 11. Germline-derived CDR1 and CDR2 are LGHDT and YNNKEL (reference sequence). Here the CDR3 reads CASSQYRDRAGGAFF. The CDR3 DNA reads TGTGCCAGCAGCCAATACAGGGACAGGGCTGGGGGAGCTTTCTTT.

This clone appeared many times. The chain carries TRBV20-1 and TRBJ1-5; TRBD1 aligns across 10 bases. Germline CDR1 DFQATT, CDR2 SNEGSKA (reference sequence). With V trimmed by 3 bases and J by 5 bases, 16 bases remained unmatched. CDR3 length: 18 amino acids. The CDR3 is CSASRPRQGAIEDQPQHF. CDR3 DNA sequence: TGCAGTGCTAGTCGGCCCCGACAGGGGGCTATAGAGGATCAGCCCCAGCATTTT.

This clone was picked up one time. The V gene is TRBV14, the J gene TRBJ1-2; a possible D gene is TRBD1 (6 bases). V was clipped by 4 bases and J by 4 bases, with 10 bases between them. The CDR3 covers 13 residues. Germline lookup yields CDR1 SGHDN and CDR2 FVKESK. The CDR3 protein is CASSPGQPYGYTF. The CDR3, as DNA: TGTGCCAGCAGCCCAGGACAGCCCTATGGCTACACCTTC.

The chain joins TRBV7-4 to TRBJ2-1, with 7 bases that match TRBD1. The length of the CDR3 is 14 residues. Trimming cost V 4 bases and J 5 bases; bases outside gene matches: 5. Germline values: CDR1 SGHVT, CDR2 SQSDAQ. CDR3 loop: CASSYGTANNEQFF. CDR3 DNA: TGTGCCAGCAGCTATGGGACAGCCAACAATGAGCAGTTCTTC.

This clone was seen ten or more times. The chain has TRBV29-1 and TRBJ1-1; D is possibly TRBD1 (6 bases). The V end was cut by 7 bases, the J end by 1 base, with 13 bases between. Germline V gene sequence: CDR1 SQVTM, CDR2 ANQGSEA. There are 13 residues in the CDR3. Here the CDR3 reads CSAQDRSNTEAFF. CDR3 nucleotide sequence: TGCAGCGCCCAGGACAGATCGAACACTGAAGCTTTCTTT. Variable domain in full (rest from reference TRBV29-1 and TRBJ1-1): SAVISQKPSRDICQRGTSLTIQCQVDSQVTMMFWYRQQPGQSLTLIATANQGSEATYESGFVIDKFPISRPNLTFSTLTVSNMSPEDSSIYLCSAQDRSNTEAFFGQGTRLTVV.

This clone was observed a handful of times. The rearrangement joins TRBV2 to TRBJ2-5; 10 bases agree with TRBD2. The V gene end was trimmed by 5 bases and the J gene end by 0 bases; junction bases not matched to a gene: 12. This CDR3 has 18 residues. Germline values: CDR1 SNHLY, CDR2 FYNNEI. This CDR3 reads CASSLGSGRATYQETQYF. The CDR3 DNA reads TGTGCCAGCAGTTTGGGAAGCGGGAGGGCGACGTACCAAGAGACCCAGTACTTC.

This chain connects TRBV10-3 to TRBJ2-1; 7 positions match TRBD2. Per the germline V gene, CDR1 is ENHRY and CDR2 is SYGVKD. V was clipped by 10 bases and J by 0 bases; unmatched bases: 9. The CDR3 sequence is 15 residues long. The CDR3 here is CATRTRGNSYNEQFF. The DNA for the CDR3 is TGTGCCACCCGGACTAGAGGTAACTCCTACAATGAGCAGTTCTTC.

The genes are TRBV6-6 and TRBJ1-1, with TRBD1 as a possible D gene (5 bases). This CDR3 region has 16 residues. Germline V gives CDR1 MNHNY, CDR2 SVGAGI (reference sequence). V dropped 0 bases and J dropped 3 bases, with 14 bases sitting between them. The CDR3 DNA sequence: TGTGCCAGCAGTTACTCTGCAGGACATGAGGACACTGAAGCTTTCTTT. It encodes CASSYSAGHEDTEAFF.

The rearrangement links TRBV5-5 to TRBJ1-5; 10 bases agree with TRBD1. Germline lookup yields CDR1 SGHKS and CDR2 YYEKEE (reference sequence). This CDR3 contains 16 residues. The ends lost 0 bases at V and 3 bases at J; junction bases unmatched: 3. CDR3 protein: CASSLGTGGSNQPQHF. As DNA, the CDR3 is TGTGCCAGCAGCTTGGGGACAGGGGGTTCCAATCAGCCCCAGCATTTT.

V and J are TRBV24-1 and TRBJ2-2; unclear D gene. This CDR3 has 16 residues. Germline CDR1 is KGHDR and CDR2 is SFDVKD. V gave up 0 bases and J gave up 0 bases, with 7 bases separating them. This CDR3 reads CATSDLPPANTGELFF. The CDR3 nucleotides are TGTGCCACCAGTGATTTGCCCCCCGCGAACACCGGGGAGCTGTTTTTT.

Turning to this clone: One junction end disagrees with the germline gene, perhaps due to a read error. V gene TRBV11-2 combines with J gene TRBJ2-4, with 9 bases that match TRBD1. This CDR3 contains 15 residues. From germline, CDR1 is SGHAT and CDR2 FQNNGV. The CDR3 DNA is TGTGCCAGCAGCACCCGCCGGGACAGGGAAAACATTCGGTACTTC. It is translated as CASSTRRDRENIRYF.

V usage is TRBV6-1 and J usage is TRBJ2-2, with D possibly being TRBD1 (5 bases). Looked up from germline, CDR1 is MNHNS and CDR2 is SASEGT. CDR3 length equals 15 residues. Trimming cost V 2 bases and J 1 base, with 8 bases left between them. CDR3 sequence: CASSEIRGNTGELFF. CDR3 bases: TGTGCCAGCAGTGAAATAAGGGGGAACACCGGGGAGCTGTTTTTT.

This clone was seen a handful of times. The chain has TRBV7-3 and TRBJ2-2; 10 nucleotides align to TRBD2. The V gene's germline CDR1 is SGHTA and CDR2 FQGTGA. This CDR3 region has 16 residues. Germline trimming cut 4 bases from V and 7 bases from J; bases unmatched to any gene: 9. The CDR3 DNA reads TGTGCCAGCAGCTATCGTAGCGGGAGGCGGAACGGGGAGCTGTTTTTT. It translates to CASSYRSGRRNGELFF.

The chain employs TRBV7-8 and TRBJ1-4; TRBD1 matches 8 bases. V shed 0 bases and J 3 bases; nucleotides not matched to a gene: 3. Germline V gives CDR1 SGHVS, CDR2 FQNEAQ. The CDR3 extends over 16 amino acids. The CDR3 DNA reads as TGTGCCAGCAGCTTAGCCAGGGGGCTACCTAATGAAAAACTGTTTTTT. Translation: CASSLARGLPNEKLFF.

The V gene is TRBV7-6, the J gene TRBJ2-2, with 10 nucleotides matching TRBD2. Per the germline V gene, CDR1 is SGHVS and CDR2 is FNYEAQ. Trimming took 4 bases from V and 7 from J; bases not matched to a gene: 9. The CDR3 runs to 16 residues. CDR3 sequence: CASSSQAGGPDGELFF. In DNA form, the CDR3 reads TGTGCCAGCAGCTCCCAAGCGGGAGGGCCCGACGGGGAGCTGTTTTTT.

This chain links TRBV2 with TRBJ2-2, with D possibly TRBD1 on 6 matching bases. CDR1 is SNHLY, CDR2 FYNNEI, per germline. The V end lost 3 bases, the J end lost 6 bases, and 11 bases lay between the germline ends. The CDR3 is made up of 14 amino acids. CDR3: CASSEGARSGELFF. CDR3 sequence (DNA): TGTGCCAGCAGTGAGGGGGCTAGATCCGGGGAGCTGTTTTTT.